These 10 T cell receptor beta chains share one sample of origin, sequenced in a study of sequential checkpoint blockade in melanoma. Assay used: immunoSEQ multiplex PCR; TCRdb lists only in-frame clones, some missing. This sample has approximately 11,000 clones; around 74% occur once, and the top ten carry roughly 31%. Treatment in this sample: randomized to nivolumab then ipilimumab (arm A) or the reverse (arm B). Material: CD8+ T cells sorted from blood (inferred from file names), obtained from a patient given nivolumab and ipilimumab in sequence. The receptors come from a human donor with melanoma.

This chain joins TRBV7-9 and TRBJ2-7, with a tentative D call TRBD1 (5 bases). V lost 2 bases to trimming and J lost 3 bases, with 14 bases between them. The CDR3 is 15 amino acids. CDR1 and CDR2 from the germline V gene are SEHNR and FQNEAQ (reference sequence). Here the CDR3 reads CASSLMRTPFYEQYF. CDR3 bases: TGTGCCAGCAGCTTAATGAGGACACCCTTCTACGAGCAGTACTTC.

This clone was seen only a few times. The chain recombines TRBV7-9 with TRBJ2-6; D is undetermined. Germline loops: CDR1 SEHNR, CDR2 FQNEAQ (reference sequence). Trimming took off 3 bases at V and 0 bases at J, with 12 bases between the two ends. The CDR3 is 17 amino acids. CDR3 coding DNA: TGTGCCAGCAGCTTCCAATGGGTAGCCTCTGGGGCCAACGTCCTGACTTTC. Encoded protein: CASSFQWVASGANVLTF. Complete variable domain (other parts from reference TRBV7-9 and TRBJ2-6): DTGVSQNPRHKITKRGQNVTFRCDPISEHNRLYWYRQTLGQGPEFLTYFQNEAQLEKSRLLSDRFSAERPKGSFSTLEIQRTEQGDSAMYLCASSFQWVASGANVLTFGAGSRLTVL.

This chain connects TRBV5-1 to TRBJ2-5, with a weak D call TRBD1 (5 bases). V lost 4 bases to trimming and J lost 4 bases, with 14 bases between them. Per the germline V gene, CDR1 is SGHRS and CDR2 is YFSETQ. The CDR3 spans 14 residues. CDR3 in DNA: TGCGCCAGCAGCCCTTTAGGGGTTCCAGAGACCCAGTACTTC. It specifies CASSPLGVPETQYF.

This clone has just a few counts. The CDR3 DNA follows: TGTGCCTGGAGTAAGGGGCTGAACACTGAAGCTTTCTTT. This translates into CAWSKGLNTEAFF. V gene TRBV30 combines with J gene TRBJ1-1; possible D gene TRBD1, 5 bases. Germline CDR1 reads GTSNPN; CDR2 reads SVGIG (reference sequence). V shed 2 bases and J shed 0 bases, with 7 bases lying between them. This CDR3 is built from 13 residues.

This clone was counted a single time. This rearrangement joins TRBV27 to TRBJ2-7, with D possibly matching TRBD2 (5 bases). CDR3 length equals 13 residues. Germline loops: CDR1 MNHEY, CDR2 SMNVEV (reference sequence). V was cut by 4 bases and J by 2 bases, with 9 bases left in between. The CDR3: CASSSSGPYEQYF. The CDR3 DNA reads as TGTGCCAGCAGTTCGAGCGGTCCCTACGAGCAGTACTTC.

This clone was recorded a few times. The chain joins TRBV28 to TRBJ1-2; TRBD1 is a possible D gene (6 bases). The V gene's germline CDR1 is MDHEN and CDR2 SYDVKM. V lost 3 bases and J 7 bases, leaving 15 bases between the germline ends. CDR3 length: 14 amino acids. CDR3 DNA: TGTGCCAGCAGTTTCTCAGGGGTGGTGGGTGGCTACACCTTC. It encodes CASSFSGVVGGYTF.

This chain uses TRBV13 with TRBJ1-2, with a tentative D call TRBD1 (6 bases). With 0 bases removed from V and 8 bases from J, the gap between germline ends came to 13 bases. In germline, CDR1 is PRHDT, CDR2 FYEKMQ (reference sequence). This CDR3 has 14 residues. Here the CDR3 DNA reads TGTGCCAGCAGCTTAGGTGGGGGCCCCTGGGGCTACACCTTC. Translating gives CASSLGGGPWGYTF.

The CDR3 loop reads CATSRDEGRERERETDTQYF. As DNA, the CDR3 is TGTGCCACCAGCAGAGATGAGGGGCGGGAGCGGGAGCGTGAGACAGATACGCAGTATTTT. V is TRBV15 and J is TRBJ2-3; 8 positions match TRBD2. From germline, CDR1 is LNHNV and CDR2 YYDKDF (reference sequence). The CDR3 totals 20 residues. V was clipped by 0 bases and J by 3 bases; unmatched bases: 17.

The count of this clone is one. This chain uses TRBV27 with TRBJ2-3; 8 bases line up with TRBD1. The germline gives CDR1 MNHEY, CDR2 SMNVEV (reference sequence). V gave up 6 bases and J gave up 2 bases; unmatched junction bases: 4. The CDR3 has 14 amino acids. CDR3 region: CASSDRGLTDTQYF. CDR3 in DNA: TGTGCCAGCAGCGACAGGGGACTCACAGATACGCAGTATTTT.

This chain links TRBV2 with TRBJ1-2; TRBD1 matches at 7 bases. The V segment lost 0 bases and the J segment 0 bases; nucleotides outside the gene matches: 13. The germline gives CDR1 SNHLY, CDR2 FYNNEI. The CDR3 consists of 19 residues. This CDR3 reads CASSEARDSEIGANYGYTF. The CDR3, as DNA: TGTGCCAGCAGTGAAGCGCGGGACAGTGAGATCGGAGCTAACTATGGCTACACCTTC.